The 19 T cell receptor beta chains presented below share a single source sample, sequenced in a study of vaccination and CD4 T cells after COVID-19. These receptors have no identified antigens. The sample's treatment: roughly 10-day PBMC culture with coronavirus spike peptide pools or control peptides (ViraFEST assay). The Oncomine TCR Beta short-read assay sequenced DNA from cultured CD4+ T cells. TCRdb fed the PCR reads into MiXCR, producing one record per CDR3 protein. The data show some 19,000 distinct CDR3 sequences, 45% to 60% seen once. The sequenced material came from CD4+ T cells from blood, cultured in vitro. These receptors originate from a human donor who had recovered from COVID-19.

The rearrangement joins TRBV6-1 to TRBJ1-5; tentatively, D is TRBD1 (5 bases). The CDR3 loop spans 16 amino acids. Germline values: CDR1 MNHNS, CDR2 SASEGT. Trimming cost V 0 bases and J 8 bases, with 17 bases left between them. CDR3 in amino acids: CASSEAMSVGGKPQHF. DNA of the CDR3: TGTGCCAGCAGTGAAGCAATGTCGGTGGGGGGAAAGCCCCAGCATTTT.

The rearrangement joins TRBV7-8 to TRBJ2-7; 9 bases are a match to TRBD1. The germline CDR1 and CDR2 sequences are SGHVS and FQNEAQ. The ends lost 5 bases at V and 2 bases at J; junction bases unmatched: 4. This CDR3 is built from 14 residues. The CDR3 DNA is TGTGCCAGCAGCACCCGGGACAGGGCCTACGAGCAGTACTTC. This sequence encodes CASSTRDRAYEQYF.

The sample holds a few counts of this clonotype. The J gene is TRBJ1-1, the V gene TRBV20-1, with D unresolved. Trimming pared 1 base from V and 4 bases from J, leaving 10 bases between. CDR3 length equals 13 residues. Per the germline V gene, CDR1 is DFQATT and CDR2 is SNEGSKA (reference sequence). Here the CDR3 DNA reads TGCAGTGCTAGAGTGCCGGGGAGCACTGAAGCTTTCTTT. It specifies CSARVPGSTEAFF.

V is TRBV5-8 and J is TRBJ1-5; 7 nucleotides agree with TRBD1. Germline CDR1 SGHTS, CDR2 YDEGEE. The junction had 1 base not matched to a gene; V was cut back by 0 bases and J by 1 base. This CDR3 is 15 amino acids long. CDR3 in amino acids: CASSLAQGSNQPQHF. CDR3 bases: TGTGCCAGCAGCTTGGCACAGGGGAGCAATCAGCCCCAGCATTTT.

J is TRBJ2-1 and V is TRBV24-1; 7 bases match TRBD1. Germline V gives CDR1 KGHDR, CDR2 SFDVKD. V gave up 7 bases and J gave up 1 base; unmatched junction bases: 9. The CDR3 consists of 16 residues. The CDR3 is CATSHQQGNSYNEQFF. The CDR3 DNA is TGTGCCACCAGCCACCAACAGGGGAATTCCTACAATGAGCAGTTCTTC.

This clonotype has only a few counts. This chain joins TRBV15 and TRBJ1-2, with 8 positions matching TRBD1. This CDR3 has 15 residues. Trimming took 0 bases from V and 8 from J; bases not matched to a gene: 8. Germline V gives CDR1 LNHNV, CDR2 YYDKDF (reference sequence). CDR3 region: CATSRDQGALGGYTF. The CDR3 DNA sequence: TGTGCCACCAGCAGAGACCAGGGGGCGTTGGGAGGCTACACCTTC. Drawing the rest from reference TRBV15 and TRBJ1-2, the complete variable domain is DAMVIQNPRYQVTQFGKPVTLSCSQTLNHNVMYWYQQKSSQAPKLLFHYYDKDFNNEADTPDNFQSRRPNTSFCFLDIRSPGLGDTAMYLCATSRDQGALGGYTFGSGTRLTVV.

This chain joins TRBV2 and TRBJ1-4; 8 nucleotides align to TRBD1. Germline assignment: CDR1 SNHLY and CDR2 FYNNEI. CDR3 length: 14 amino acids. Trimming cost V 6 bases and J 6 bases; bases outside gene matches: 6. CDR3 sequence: CASRDRGGDEKLFF. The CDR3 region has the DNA TGTGCCAGCAGAGACAGGGGCGGGGATGAAAAACTGTTTTTT.

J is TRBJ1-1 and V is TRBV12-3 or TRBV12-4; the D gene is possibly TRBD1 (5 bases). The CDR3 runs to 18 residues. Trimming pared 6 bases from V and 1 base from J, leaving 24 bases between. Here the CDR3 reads CASSQQEYDPYRNTEAFF. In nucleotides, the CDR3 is TGTGCCAGCAGCCAACAGGAGTATGACCCTTATAGGAACACTGAAGCTTTCTTT.

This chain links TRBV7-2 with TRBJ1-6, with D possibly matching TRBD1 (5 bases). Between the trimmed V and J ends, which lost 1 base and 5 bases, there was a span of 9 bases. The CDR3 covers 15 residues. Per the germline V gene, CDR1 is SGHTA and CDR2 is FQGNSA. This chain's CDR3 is CASSLVGTDNSPLHF. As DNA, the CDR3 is TGTGCCAGCAGCTTAGTCGGGACGGATAATTCACCCCTCCACTTT.

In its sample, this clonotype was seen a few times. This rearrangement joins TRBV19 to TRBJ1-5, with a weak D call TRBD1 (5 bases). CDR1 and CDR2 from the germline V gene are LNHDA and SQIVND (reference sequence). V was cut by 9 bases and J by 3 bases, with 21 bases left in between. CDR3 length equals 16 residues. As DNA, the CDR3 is TGTGCCAGCCTCTACCAGGGAGGCCAGTTCAATCAGCCCCAGCATTTT. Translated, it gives CASLYQGGQFNQPQHF. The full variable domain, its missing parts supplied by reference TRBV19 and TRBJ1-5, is DGGITQSPKYLFRKEGQNVTLSCEQNLNHDAMYWYRQDPGQGLRLIYYSQIVNDFQKGDIAEGYSVSREKKESFPLTVTSAQKNPTAFYLCASLYQGGQFNQPQHFGDGTRLSIL.

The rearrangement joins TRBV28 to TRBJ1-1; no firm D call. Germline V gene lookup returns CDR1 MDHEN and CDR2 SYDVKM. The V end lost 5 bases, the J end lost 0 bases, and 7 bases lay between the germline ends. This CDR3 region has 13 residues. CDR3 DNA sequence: TGTGCCAGCAGTGTCGACCTGAACACTGAAGCTTTCTTT. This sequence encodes CASSVDLNTEAFF.

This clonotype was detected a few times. As DNA, the CDR3 is TGTGCCAGCAGCGGGTGGATGAGAGCCTCCTACAATGAGCAGTTCTTC. Residues: CASSGWMRASYNEQFF. V usage is TRBV11-2 and J usage is TRBJ2-1; D is uncertain. Germline values: CDR1 SGHAT, CDR2 FQNNGV. This CDR3 is built from 16 residues. The V end lost 5 bases, the J end lost 0 bases, and 14 bases lay between the germline ends.

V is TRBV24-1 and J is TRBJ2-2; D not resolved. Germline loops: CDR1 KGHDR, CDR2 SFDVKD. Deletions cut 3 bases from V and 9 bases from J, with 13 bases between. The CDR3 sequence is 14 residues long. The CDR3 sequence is CATSDAGPLRELFF. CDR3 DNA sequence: TGTGCCACCAGTGATGCCGGGCCACTCAGGGAGCTGTTTTTT.

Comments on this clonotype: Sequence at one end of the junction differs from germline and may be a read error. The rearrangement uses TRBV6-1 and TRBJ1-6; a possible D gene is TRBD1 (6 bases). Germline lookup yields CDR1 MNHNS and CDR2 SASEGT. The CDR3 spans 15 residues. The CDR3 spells CASTEQGDYNSPLHF. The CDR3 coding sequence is TGTGCCAGCACTGAACAGGGTGACTATAATTCACCCCTCCACTTT.

The CDR3 DNA follows: TGCAGTGCTAAGACAGGGTCGAACACTGAAGCTTTCTTT. Residues: CSAKTGSNTEAFF. This chain joins TRBV20-1 and TRBJ1-1; 7 bases are a match to TRBD1. V trimming: 4 bases; J trimming: 1 base; junction bases outside the gene matches: 3. This CDR3 comprises 13 residues. Germline CDR1 is DFQATT and CDR2 is SNEGSKA (reference sequence).

The CDR3 is CASSGGWGLEAFF. CDR3 nucleotides: TGTGCCAGCAGTGGGGGGTGGGGGCTTGAAGCTTTCTTT. This chain links TRBV12-3 or TRBV12-4 with TRBJ1-1; D perhaps matches TRBD1 (6 bases). The CDR3 has 13 residues. Trimming removed 5 bases at V and 7 bases at J, with 14 bases between.

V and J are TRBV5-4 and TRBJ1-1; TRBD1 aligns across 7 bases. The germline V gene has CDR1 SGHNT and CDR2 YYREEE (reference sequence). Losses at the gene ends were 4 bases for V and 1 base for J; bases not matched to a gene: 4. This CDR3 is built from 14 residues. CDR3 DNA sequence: TGTGCCAGCAGCCGGGACAGACAGAACACTGAAGCTTTCTTT. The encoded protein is CASSRDRQNTEAFF.

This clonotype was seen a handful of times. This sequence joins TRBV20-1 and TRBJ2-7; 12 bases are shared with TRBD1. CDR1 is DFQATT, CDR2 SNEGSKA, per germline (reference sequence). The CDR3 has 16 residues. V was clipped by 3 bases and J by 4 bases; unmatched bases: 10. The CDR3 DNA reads TGCAGTGCTAGTTTCGAGGGGACAGGGGGCGGTTACGAGCAGTACTTC. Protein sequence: CSASFEGTGGGYEQYF.

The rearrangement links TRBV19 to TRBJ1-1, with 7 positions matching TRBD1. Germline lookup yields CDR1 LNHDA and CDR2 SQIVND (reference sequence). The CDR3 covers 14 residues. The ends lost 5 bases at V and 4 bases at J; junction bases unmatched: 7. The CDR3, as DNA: TGTGCCAGTAGTTCGTGGTGGACAGGCACTGAAGCTTTCTTT. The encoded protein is CASSSWWTGTEAFF.